This TCR beta chain was recovered during a study of shared clonotypes between healthy human individuals. Study-wide points: Rarefaction showed sorted-subset sequencing was incomplete despite large depth. Non-shared clonotypes had lower generation probabilities than clonotypes shared by all four sorted-subset donors.

Deep-level settings were used for running the assay. The repertoire was sequenced with immunoSEQ multiplex PCR; TCRdb's copy has only in-frame clones and lacks some. The sample consists of about 380,000 clones, 96% of them appearing once. Combination of CD45RO+ cells with CCR7-negative CD45RA+ TemRA cells was used for CD8 memory. With respect to this clone: Its antigen is still unknown.

The CDR3 is 14 residues long. CDR1 is SGHRS and CDR2 is YFSETQ in the germline V gene. Trimming removed 2 bases from V and 6 bases from J, with 15 bases in between. The sequencing input was memory CD8+ T cells sorted from blood. Specified subset: CD45RO+ cells pooled with CCR7-negative TemRA cells. The chain carries TRBV5-1 and TRBJ2-7, with D unresolved. This clonotype was sampled from a man aged 25 to 40 in good health. The DNA for the CDR3 is TGCGCCAGCAGCTTAAGGACCGACCCCCCCGAGCAGTACTTC. Its protein is CASSLRTDPPEQYF.